The clone carrying this T cell receptor beta chain came up a few times. Its antigen is unidentified. TCRdb fed the 5' RACE reads into MiXCR, producing one record per CDR3 protein. Of over 50,000 distinct CDR3 sequences listed, approximately 24% are singletons. Points from the study as a whole: The TCR gene usage of tumor memory CD4+ T cells clustered together with blood and lymph node memory CD4+ cells and with lymph node naive CD4+ cells.

The V and J ends lost 0 bases and 6 bases respectively, with 12 bases between them. This CDR3 region has 15 residues. Looked up from germline, CDR1 is SGHRS and CDR2 is YFSETQ. The chain is built from TRBV5-1 and TRBJ2-2; no reliable D call. This sequence originates from a female donor with breast cancer. Sequences were obtained from tumor-infiltrating naive CD4+ T cells sorted from the breast tumor. Specified subset: naive CD4+ T cells, CD4+CD45RA+CD25-. CDR3 residues: CASSLDLDLPGELFF. The CDR3 nucleotides are TGCGCCAGCAGCTTGGACCTAGATCTCCCCGGGGAGCTGTTTTTT.